These T cell receptor beta chains were read from a single sample in a study of blood T cell repertoires in COVID-19. The method was immunoSEQ multiplex PCR; TCRdb's version includes in-frame clones alone and lacks a portion of them. The data hold hundreds of thousands of clones, with roughly nine tenths observed a single time. Sequenced sample: peripheral blood. All receptors come from a woman in her forties or fifties with COVID-19, enrolled during active disease. Both conserved end residues are part of each CDR3. A D gene is named only where the DNA matches it firmly. The size of a clone is reported for some rows only, either as once, few or many, or as a class for expanded clones.

size | J | V | D | DNA | CDR3
. | TRBJ1-1 | TRBV30 | . | TGTGCCTGCTCGAGAGGCGGCACTGAAGCTTTCTTT | CACSRGGTEAFF
. | TRBJ2-7 | TRBV12-3/TRBV12-4 | . | TGTGCCAGCGGTCGGGGGATCTACGAGCAGTACTTC | CASGRGIYEQYF
. | TRBJ2-7 | TRBV7-9 | TRBD2 | TGTGCCAGCAGCTGGGGACTAGCGGAATTAAGCTCCTACGAGCAGTACTTC | CASSWGLAELSSYEQYF
. | TRBJ2-7 | TRBV5-1 | TRBD2 | TGCGCCAGCAGCAACTTCCAGGGGGCTGCTAGCGGGGGGGCCGAGCAGTACTTC | CASSNFQGAASGGAEQYF
. | TRBJ1-5 | TRBV19 | TRBD1 | TGTGCCAGTAGTACAGGACAGGCCTACAATCAGCCCCAGCATTTT | CASSTGQAYNQPQHF
. | TRBJ2-7 | TRBV7-6 | TRBD1 | TGTGCCAGCAGCCCCAGTGCCCGGACAGGGGCCTACGAGCAGTACTTC | CASSPSARTGAYEQYF
. | TRBJ2-5 | TRBV30 | TRBD2 | TGTGCCTGGAGTCGGGGGGGGGTCCCTCAAGAGACCCAGTACTTC | CAWSRGGVPQETQYF
few | TRBJ2-1 | TRBV6-1 | . | TGTGCCAGCAGTGACGACTATGCGGGACAGCAGTTCTTC | CASSDDYAGQQFF
. | TRBJ1-2 | TRBV6-5 | . | TGTGCCAGCACCAGGGAAGGGTATGGCTACACCTTC | CASTREGYGYTF
few | TRBJ1-1 | TRBV2 | TRBD1 | TGTGCCAGCCTACGACAGGGTTTTCAAGCTTTCTTT | CASLRQGFQAFF
. | TRBJ1-1 | TRBV7-8 | TRBD1 | TGTGCCAGCAGCAACTATTTGACAGGGATCGTCACTGAAGCTTTCTTT | CASSNYLTGIVTEAFF
. | TRBJ2-7 | TRBV6-6 | TRBD1 | TGTGCCAGCAGCCGACAGGGGGGAGGTTACGAGCAGTACTTC | CASSRQGGGYEQYF
. | TRBJ1-2 | TRBV6-5 | . | TGTGCCAGCACCGGGACACCCACTAACTATGGCTACACCTTC | CASTGTPTNYGYTF
. | TRBJ1-1 | TRBV6-1 | . | TGTGCCAGCAGTGACAAAATCACTGAAGCTTTCTTT | CASSDKITEAFF
. | TRBJ1-5 | TRBV7-2 | . | TGTGCCAGCAGCCTAGGGGACGGGGGGCGGCCCCAGCATTTT | CASSLGDGGRPQHF
. | TRBJ2-1 | TRBV5-8 | . | TGTGCCAGCAGCTTTTCAGGATGGAATGAGCAGTTCTTC | CASSFSGWNEQFF
. | TRBJ2-7 | TRBV24-1 | . | TGTGCCACCAGTGATTCATACGAGCAGTACTTC | CATSDSYEQYF
. | TRBJ1-4 | TRBV3-1/TRBV3-2 | . | TGTGCCAGCAGCCAAGACACCGGGGCAACTAATGAAAAACTGTTTTTT | CASSQDTGATNEKLFF
. | TRBJ1-1 | TRBV5-4 | TRBD1 | TGTGCCAGCAGCTTGGTGACAGGGGACACTGAAGCTTTCTTT | CASSLVTGDTEAFF
once | TRBJ2-3 | TRBV7-9 | . | TGTGCCAGCAGCCCGGAACAGGGAGAGTTTAACGGAGATACGCAGTATTTT | CASSPEQGEFNGDTQYF
. | TRBJ1-3 | TRBV9 | . | TGTGCCAGCAGCGTAGGCGGGACTGCAAGCTCTGGAAACACCATATATTTT | CASSVGGTASSGNTIYF
. | TRBJ1-1 | TRBV6-6 | . | TGTGCCAGCAGTTACGACCTTACCGCAGGGTATACTGAAGCTTTCTTT | CASSYDLTAGYTEAFF
. | TRBJ2-3 | TRBV11-2 | TRBD2 | TGTGCCAGCAGCTTCCTAGCGGGGGGAATCGGCTCCCCAGATACGCAGTATTTT | CASSFLAGGIGSPDTQYF
. | TRBJ1-2 | TRBV7-2 | . | TGTGCCAGCAGCTCATCGGGGATTATAAGGGGCTACACCTTC | CASSSSGIIRGYTF
. | TRBJ1-1 | TRBV2 | . | TGTGCCAGCAGTGAGGTTAGCGACGGACTCACTGAAGCTTTCTTT | CASSEVSDGLTEAFF
. | TRBJ1-2 | TRBV27 | TRBD1 | TGTGCCAGCAGGCGACAGGGTTTGAACTATGGCTACACCTTC | CASRRQGLNYGYTF
. | TRBJ2-1 | TRBV24-1 | TRBD2 | TGTGCCACCAGTGATTTTAGCGGGGGGGCCGATGAGCAGTTCTTC | CATSDFSGGADEQFF
few | TRBJ1-4 | TRBV6-5 | . | TGTGCCAGCAGTACGTCTCGGAGAGATGAAAAACTGTTTTTT | CASSTSRRDEKLFF
. | TRBJ2-5 | TRBV3-1/TRBV3-2 | TRBD2 | TGTGCCAGCAGCCAGGCGGGACTAGCGGGGGGTCCAGGTCAGACCCAGTACTTC | CASSQAGLAGGPGQTQYF
. | TRBJ2-3 | TRBV6-2/TRBV6-3 | . | TGTGCCAGCAGTTACCTTTTCCGAAGGGGAAGCACAGATACGCAGTATTTT | CASSYLFRRGSTDTQYF
. | TRBJ1-2 | TRBV10-3 | . | TGTGCCATCAGTGATAAGGGGCTGAACTATGGCTACACCTTC | CAISDKGLNYGYTF
. | TRBJ2-5 | TRBV5-6 | TRBD2 | TGTGCCAGCAGCTGGGGACTAGCGGGGGGGATACAAGAGACCCAGTACTTC | CASSWGLAGGIQETQYF
. | TRBJ1-2 | TRBV6-5 | TRBD1 | TGTGCCAGCAGTCCGGACAGGGGAACCTATGGCTACACCTTC | CASSPDRGTYGYTF
. | TRBJ1-1 | TRBV18 | TRBD1 | TGTGCCAGCTCACCAGACGAAGGGGGCGGAAACACTGAAGCTTTCTTT | CASSPDEGGGNTEAFF
. | TRBJ2-1 | TRBV27 | . | TGTGCCAGCAGTTCCCAGGATAGGCATGAGCAGTTCTTC | CASSSQDRHEQFF
. | TRBJ2-2 | TRBV7-8 | TRBD1 | TGTGCCAGCAGGTTTCTCTCAGGGGGCGGCACCGGGGAGCTGTTTTTT | CASRFLSGGGTGELFF
. | TRBJ1-2 | TRBV28 | . | TGTGCCAGCAGTTCCCTCCCGGGGAACTATGGCTACACCTTC | CASSSLPGNYGYTF
. | TRBJ1-5 | TRBV12-5 | . | TGTGCTAGTGGTTTGGCGCCTATCAATCAGCCCCAGCATTTT | CASGLAPINQPQHF
. | TRBJ1-4 | TRBV5-4 | TRBD1 | TGTGCCAGCAGCTTGACAGGGGACGAAAAACTGTTTTTT | CASSLTGDEKLFF
. | TRBJ1-2 | TRBV5-1 | . | TGCGCCAGCAGCAAGGAGATCGACAGGTTAGGGGGCTACACCTTC | CASSKEIDRLGGYTF
. | TRBJ2-7 | TRBV6-5 | TRBD1 | TGTGCCAGCAGGGCGGGACAGGGGGCCGACTACGAGCAGTACTTC | CASRAGQGADYEQYF
. | TRBJ1-2 | TRBV29-1 | . | TGCAGCGTCCGACTGGACTATGGCTACACCTTC | CSVRLDYGYTF
few | TRBJ1-2 | TRBV6-5 | . | TGTGCCAGCAGTACCTCCGGGAACGGCTACACCTTC | CASSTSGNGYTF
. | TRBJ2-7 | TRBV7-2 | TRBD1 | TGTGCCAGCGGCCGGGACAGAACCTACGAGCAGTACTTC | CASGRDRTYEQYF
once | TRBJ2-7 | TRBV19 | TRBD1 | TGTGCCAGTAGTCGCAACTTCCGGGACAGGAGCTCCTACGAGCAGTACTTC | CASSRNFRDRSSYEQYF
. | TRBJ2-5 | TRBV5-1 | . | TGCGCCAGCAGCTTGGGCCGGCAAGAGACCCAGTACTTC | CASSLGRQETQYF
. | TRBJ2-1 | TRBV6-5 | . | TGTGCCAGCAGTACCGGGACTTGGCCGTTCTTC | CASSTGTWPFF
. | TRBJ1-6 | TRBV5-1 | . | TGCGCCAGCAGCTTGGTAGTTGGCAGTTCAGGAAATTCACCCCTCCACTTT | CASSLVVGSSGNSPLHF